Listed below are T cell receptor beta chains from one sample, sequenced in a study of T cell responses to AZD1222 COVID-19 vaccine. Method: immunoSEQ multiplex PCR; TCRdb's copy keeps in-frame clones and lacks some. The table lists about 200,000 clones, approximately 90% of them singletons. Source: peripheral blood, taken 28 days after the second AZD1222 dose. The receptors shown here come from an adult who received the AZD1222 COVID-19 vaccine. Both conserved end residues are part of each CDR3. The D gene is left open where the match is weak. Expanded clones get a size class; other rows say once, few or many, or leave the size out.

D gene	clone size	CDR3 length	V gene	J gene	CDR3 protein
TRBD1	NA	14	TRBV28	TRBJ2-3	CASSPQQGTDTQYF
NA	NA	14	TRBV7-6	TRBJ1-5	CASSERGGGQPQHF
TRBD2	NA	16	TRBV28	TRBJ2-1	CASCRGVGGRANEQFF
TRBD2	NA	13	TRBV9	TRBJ2-7	CASSPWREAEQYF
TRBD2	NA	14	TRBV10-1	TRBJ2-7	CASSEAGGPGEQYF
NA	NA	13	TRBV6-1	TRBJ1-1	CASSEAGPLQAFF
NA	NA	12	TRBV19	TRBJ1-6	CASSIEGGQLHF
TRBD2	NA	16	TRBV7-8	TRBJ2-3	CASSLLTSGREDTQYF
NA	NA	16	TRBV6-1	TRBJ1-2	CASSEALDAGVYGYTF
NA	NA	12	TRBV5-4	TRBJ2-5	CASSLYMETQYF
NA	NA	12	TRBV28	TRBJ1-5	CASSLLDQPQHF
NA	NA	14	TRBV10-1	TRBJ1-3	CATSSGDSGNTIYF
NA	NA	14	TRBV6-5	TRBJ1-4	CASTGGATNEKLFF
NA	once	14	TRBV3-1/TRBV3-2	TRBJ1-1	CASSHSTGVVEAFF
TRBD1	NA	13	TRBV10-3	TRBJ1-3	CASRGDSGNTIYF
NA	NA	15	TRBV18	TRBJ1-1	CASSLHEGQGTEAFF
TRBD1	NA	16	TRBV6-5	TRBJ2-4	CASSYASGTGGNIQYF
NA	NA	15	TRBV6-5	TRBJ1-2	CASSSGGVGDYGYTF